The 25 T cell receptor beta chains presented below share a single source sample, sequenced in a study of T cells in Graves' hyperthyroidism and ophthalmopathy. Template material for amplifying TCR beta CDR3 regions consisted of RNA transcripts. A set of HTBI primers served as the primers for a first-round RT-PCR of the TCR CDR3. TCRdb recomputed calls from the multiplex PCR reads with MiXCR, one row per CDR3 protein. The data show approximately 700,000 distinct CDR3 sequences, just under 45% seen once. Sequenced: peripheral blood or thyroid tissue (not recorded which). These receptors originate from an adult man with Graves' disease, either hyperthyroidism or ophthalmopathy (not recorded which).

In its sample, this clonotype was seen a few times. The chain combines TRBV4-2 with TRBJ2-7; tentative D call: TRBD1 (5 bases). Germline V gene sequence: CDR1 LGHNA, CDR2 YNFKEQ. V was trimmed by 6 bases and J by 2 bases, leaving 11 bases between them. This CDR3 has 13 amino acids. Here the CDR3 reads CASSRTLTYEQYF. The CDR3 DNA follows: TGTGCCAGCAGTCGGACACTCACCTACGAGCAGTACTTC.

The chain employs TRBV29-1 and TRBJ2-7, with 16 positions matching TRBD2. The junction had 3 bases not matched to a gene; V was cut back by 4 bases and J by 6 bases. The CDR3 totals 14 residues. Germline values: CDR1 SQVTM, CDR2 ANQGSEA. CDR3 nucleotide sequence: TGCAGCGTTGTTGGGACTAGCGGGAGGGTCGAGCAGTACTTC. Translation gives CSVVGTSGRVEQYF.

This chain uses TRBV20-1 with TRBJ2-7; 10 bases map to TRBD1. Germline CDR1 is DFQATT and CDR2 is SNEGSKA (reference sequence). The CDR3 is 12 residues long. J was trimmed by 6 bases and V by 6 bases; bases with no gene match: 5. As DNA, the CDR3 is TGCAGTGCCACCGACAGGGGGCGCGAGCAGTACTTC. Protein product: CSATDRGREQYF.

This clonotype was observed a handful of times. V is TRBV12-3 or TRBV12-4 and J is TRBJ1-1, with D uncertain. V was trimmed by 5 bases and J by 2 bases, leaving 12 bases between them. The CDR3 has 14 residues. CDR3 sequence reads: CASSPLVPNTEAFF. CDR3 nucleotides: TGTGCCAGCAGTCCTCTAGTTCCCAACACTGAAGCTTTCTTT.

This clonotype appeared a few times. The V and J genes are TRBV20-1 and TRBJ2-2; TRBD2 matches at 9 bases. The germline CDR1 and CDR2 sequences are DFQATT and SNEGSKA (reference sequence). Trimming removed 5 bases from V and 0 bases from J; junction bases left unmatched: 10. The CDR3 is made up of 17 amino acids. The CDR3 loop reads CSAGAVAGVANTGELFF. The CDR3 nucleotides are TGCAGTGCTGGGGCGGTAGCGGGAGTGGCGAACACCGGGGAGCTGTTTTTT.

DNA of the CDR3: TGCAGCGATACGACAGGGACTGAAGCTTTCTTT. Its protein product is CSDTTGTEAFF. The chain links TRBV20-1 to TRBJ1-1, with 7 nucleotides matching TRBD1. Germline CDR1 and CDR2: DFQATT and SNEGSKA (reference sequence). This CDR3 has 11 amino acids.

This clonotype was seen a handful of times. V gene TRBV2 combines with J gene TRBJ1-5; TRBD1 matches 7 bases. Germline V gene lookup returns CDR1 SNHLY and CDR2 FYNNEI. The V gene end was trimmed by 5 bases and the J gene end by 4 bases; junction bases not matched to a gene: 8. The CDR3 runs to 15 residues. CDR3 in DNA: TGTGCCAGCAGTCTTCAGGGGGAAGGAAATCAGCCCCAGCATTTT. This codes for CASSLQGEGNQPQHF.

The DNA of the CDR3 is TGTGCCAGCAGTTTCCTAGCGGGATACGAGCAGTACTTC. Translation: CASSFLAGYEQYF. J is TRBJ2-7 and V is TRBV12-3 or TRBV12-4, with 9 bases identical to TRBD2. Trimming removed 3 bases from V and 4 bases from J; junction bases left unmatched: 1. The CDR3 is 13 residues long.

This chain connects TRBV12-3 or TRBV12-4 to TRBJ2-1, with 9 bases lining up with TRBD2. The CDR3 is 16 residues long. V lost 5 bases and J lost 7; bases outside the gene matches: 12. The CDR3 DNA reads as TGTGCCAGCAGTCCAACGCGGGGGGGCCCGGGGAATGAGCAGTTCTTC. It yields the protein CASSPTRGGPGNEQFF.

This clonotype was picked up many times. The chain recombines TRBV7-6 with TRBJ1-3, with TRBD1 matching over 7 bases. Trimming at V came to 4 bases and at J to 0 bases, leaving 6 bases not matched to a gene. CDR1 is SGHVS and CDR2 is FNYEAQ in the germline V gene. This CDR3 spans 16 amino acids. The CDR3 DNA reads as TGTGCCAGCAGCTCGCGGACAGGCGGCTCTGGAAACACCATATATTTT. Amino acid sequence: CASSSRTGGSGNTIYF.

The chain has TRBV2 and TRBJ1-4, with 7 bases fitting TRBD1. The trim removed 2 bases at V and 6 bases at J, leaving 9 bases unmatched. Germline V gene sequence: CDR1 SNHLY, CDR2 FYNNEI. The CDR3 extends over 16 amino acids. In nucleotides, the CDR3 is TGTGCCAGCAGTGAACCCTGGACAGGAGCCGATGAAAAACTGTTTTTT. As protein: CASSEPWTGADEKLFF.

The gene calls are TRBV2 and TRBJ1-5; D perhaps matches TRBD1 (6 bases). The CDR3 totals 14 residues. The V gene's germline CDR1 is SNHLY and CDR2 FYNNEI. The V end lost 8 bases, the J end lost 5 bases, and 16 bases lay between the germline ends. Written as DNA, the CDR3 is TGTGCCAGCGTTGCAGCAGGGGCCGATCAGCCCCAGCATTTT. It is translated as CASVAAGADQPQHF.

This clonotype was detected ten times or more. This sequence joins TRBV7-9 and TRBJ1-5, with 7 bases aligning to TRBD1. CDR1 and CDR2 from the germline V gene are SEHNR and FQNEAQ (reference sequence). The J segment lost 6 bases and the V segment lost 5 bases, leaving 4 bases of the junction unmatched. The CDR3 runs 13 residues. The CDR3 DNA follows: TGTGCCAGCAGCCCGGACAGGAGTCAGCCCCAGCATTTT. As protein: CASSPDRSQPQHF.

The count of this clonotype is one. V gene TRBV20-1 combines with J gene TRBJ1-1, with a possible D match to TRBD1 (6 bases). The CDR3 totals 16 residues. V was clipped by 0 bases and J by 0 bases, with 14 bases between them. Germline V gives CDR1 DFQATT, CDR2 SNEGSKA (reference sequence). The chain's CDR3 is CSARDVGGGLNTEAFF. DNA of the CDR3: TGCAGTGCTAGAGATGTAGGGGGAGGATTGAACACTGAAGCTTTCTTT.

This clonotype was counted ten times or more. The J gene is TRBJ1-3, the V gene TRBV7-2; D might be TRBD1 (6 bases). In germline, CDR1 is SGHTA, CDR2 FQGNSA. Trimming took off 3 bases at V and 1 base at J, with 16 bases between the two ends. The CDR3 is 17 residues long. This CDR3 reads CASSFGPQQGSGNTIYF. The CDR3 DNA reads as TGTGCCAGCAGCTTTGGACCTCAACAGGGATCTGGAAACACCATATATTTT. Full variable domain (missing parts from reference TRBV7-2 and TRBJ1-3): GAGVSQSPSNKVTEKGKDVELRCDPISGHTALYWYRQSLGQGLEFLIYFQGNSAPDKSGLPSDRFSAERTGGSVSTLTIQRTQQEDSAVYLCASSFGPQQGSGNTIYFGEGSWLTVV.

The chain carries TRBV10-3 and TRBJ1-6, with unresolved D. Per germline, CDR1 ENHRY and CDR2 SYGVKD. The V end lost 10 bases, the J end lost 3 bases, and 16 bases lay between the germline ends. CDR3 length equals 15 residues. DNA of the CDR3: TGTGCCAGCAGCGTGGCTGGGGACTATAATTCACCCCTCCACTTT. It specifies CASSVAGDYNSPLHF.

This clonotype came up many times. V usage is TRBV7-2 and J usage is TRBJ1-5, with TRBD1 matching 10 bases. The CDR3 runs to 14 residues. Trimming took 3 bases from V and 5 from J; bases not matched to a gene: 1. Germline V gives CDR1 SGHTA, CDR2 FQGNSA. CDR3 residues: CASSFGTGDQPQHF. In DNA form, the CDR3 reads TGTGCCAGCAGCTTCGGGACAGGGGATCAGCCCCAGCATTTT.

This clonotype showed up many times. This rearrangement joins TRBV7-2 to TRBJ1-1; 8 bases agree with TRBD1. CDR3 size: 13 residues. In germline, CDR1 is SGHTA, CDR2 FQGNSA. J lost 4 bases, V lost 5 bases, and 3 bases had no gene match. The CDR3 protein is CASSQTGGTEAFF. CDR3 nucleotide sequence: TGTGCCAGCAGCCAAACAGGGGGCACTGAAGCTTTCTTT.

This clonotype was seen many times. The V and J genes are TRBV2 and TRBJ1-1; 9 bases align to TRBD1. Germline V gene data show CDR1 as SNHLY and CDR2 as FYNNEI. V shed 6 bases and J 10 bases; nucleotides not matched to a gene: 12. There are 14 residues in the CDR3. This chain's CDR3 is CASRTGTGQRGAFF. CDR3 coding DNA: TGTGCCAGCAGAACAGGGACAGGGCAGAGAGGAGCTTTCTTT.

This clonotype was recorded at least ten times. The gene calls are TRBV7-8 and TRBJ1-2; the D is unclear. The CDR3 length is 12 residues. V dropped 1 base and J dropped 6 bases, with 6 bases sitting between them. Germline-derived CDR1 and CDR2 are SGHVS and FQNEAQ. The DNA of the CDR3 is TGTGCCAGCAGCTTAGGGGAGAATGGCTACACCTTC. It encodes CASSLGENGYTF.

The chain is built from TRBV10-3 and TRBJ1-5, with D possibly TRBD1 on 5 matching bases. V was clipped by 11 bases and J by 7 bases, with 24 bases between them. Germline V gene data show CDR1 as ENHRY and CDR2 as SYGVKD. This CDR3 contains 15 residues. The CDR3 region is CAASRYGGRGQPQHF. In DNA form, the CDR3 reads TGTGCCGCCAGTAGGTACGGGGGAAGGGGACAGCCCCAGCATTTT.

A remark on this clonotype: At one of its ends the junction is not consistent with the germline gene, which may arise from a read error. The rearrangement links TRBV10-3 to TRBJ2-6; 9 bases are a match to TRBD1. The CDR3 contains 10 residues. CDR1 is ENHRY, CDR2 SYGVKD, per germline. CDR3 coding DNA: TGTGCCAGCAGTTATACAGGGGGCCCTTTC. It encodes CASSYTGGPF.

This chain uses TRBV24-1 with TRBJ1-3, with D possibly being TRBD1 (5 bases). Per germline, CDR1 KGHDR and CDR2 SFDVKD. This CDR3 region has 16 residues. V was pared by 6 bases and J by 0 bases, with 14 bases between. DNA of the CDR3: TGTGCCACCAGTAATCCAGGGAAACACTCTGGAAACACCATATATTTT. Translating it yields CATSNPGKHSGNTIYF.

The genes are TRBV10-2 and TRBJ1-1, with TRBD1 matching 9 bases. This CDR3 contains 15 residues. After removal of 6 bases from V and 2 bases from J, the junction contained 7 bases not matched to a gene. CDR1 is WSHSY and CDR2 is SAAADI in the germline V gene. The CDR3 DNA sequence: TGCGCCAGCAGGAAGGGGACAGGGATTAACACTGAAGCTTTCTTT. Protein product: CASRKGTGINTEAFF.

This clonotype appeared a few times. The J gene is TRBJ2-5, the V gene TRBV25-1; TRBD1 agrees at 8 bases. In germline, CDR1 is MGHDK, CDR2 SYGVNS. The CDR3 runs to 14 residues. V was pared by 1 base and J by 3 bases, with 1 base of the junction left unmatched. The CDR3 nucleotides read TGTGCCAGCAGTGAATCGACAGGGGAAGAGACCCAGTACTTC. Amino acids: CASSESTGEETQYF.